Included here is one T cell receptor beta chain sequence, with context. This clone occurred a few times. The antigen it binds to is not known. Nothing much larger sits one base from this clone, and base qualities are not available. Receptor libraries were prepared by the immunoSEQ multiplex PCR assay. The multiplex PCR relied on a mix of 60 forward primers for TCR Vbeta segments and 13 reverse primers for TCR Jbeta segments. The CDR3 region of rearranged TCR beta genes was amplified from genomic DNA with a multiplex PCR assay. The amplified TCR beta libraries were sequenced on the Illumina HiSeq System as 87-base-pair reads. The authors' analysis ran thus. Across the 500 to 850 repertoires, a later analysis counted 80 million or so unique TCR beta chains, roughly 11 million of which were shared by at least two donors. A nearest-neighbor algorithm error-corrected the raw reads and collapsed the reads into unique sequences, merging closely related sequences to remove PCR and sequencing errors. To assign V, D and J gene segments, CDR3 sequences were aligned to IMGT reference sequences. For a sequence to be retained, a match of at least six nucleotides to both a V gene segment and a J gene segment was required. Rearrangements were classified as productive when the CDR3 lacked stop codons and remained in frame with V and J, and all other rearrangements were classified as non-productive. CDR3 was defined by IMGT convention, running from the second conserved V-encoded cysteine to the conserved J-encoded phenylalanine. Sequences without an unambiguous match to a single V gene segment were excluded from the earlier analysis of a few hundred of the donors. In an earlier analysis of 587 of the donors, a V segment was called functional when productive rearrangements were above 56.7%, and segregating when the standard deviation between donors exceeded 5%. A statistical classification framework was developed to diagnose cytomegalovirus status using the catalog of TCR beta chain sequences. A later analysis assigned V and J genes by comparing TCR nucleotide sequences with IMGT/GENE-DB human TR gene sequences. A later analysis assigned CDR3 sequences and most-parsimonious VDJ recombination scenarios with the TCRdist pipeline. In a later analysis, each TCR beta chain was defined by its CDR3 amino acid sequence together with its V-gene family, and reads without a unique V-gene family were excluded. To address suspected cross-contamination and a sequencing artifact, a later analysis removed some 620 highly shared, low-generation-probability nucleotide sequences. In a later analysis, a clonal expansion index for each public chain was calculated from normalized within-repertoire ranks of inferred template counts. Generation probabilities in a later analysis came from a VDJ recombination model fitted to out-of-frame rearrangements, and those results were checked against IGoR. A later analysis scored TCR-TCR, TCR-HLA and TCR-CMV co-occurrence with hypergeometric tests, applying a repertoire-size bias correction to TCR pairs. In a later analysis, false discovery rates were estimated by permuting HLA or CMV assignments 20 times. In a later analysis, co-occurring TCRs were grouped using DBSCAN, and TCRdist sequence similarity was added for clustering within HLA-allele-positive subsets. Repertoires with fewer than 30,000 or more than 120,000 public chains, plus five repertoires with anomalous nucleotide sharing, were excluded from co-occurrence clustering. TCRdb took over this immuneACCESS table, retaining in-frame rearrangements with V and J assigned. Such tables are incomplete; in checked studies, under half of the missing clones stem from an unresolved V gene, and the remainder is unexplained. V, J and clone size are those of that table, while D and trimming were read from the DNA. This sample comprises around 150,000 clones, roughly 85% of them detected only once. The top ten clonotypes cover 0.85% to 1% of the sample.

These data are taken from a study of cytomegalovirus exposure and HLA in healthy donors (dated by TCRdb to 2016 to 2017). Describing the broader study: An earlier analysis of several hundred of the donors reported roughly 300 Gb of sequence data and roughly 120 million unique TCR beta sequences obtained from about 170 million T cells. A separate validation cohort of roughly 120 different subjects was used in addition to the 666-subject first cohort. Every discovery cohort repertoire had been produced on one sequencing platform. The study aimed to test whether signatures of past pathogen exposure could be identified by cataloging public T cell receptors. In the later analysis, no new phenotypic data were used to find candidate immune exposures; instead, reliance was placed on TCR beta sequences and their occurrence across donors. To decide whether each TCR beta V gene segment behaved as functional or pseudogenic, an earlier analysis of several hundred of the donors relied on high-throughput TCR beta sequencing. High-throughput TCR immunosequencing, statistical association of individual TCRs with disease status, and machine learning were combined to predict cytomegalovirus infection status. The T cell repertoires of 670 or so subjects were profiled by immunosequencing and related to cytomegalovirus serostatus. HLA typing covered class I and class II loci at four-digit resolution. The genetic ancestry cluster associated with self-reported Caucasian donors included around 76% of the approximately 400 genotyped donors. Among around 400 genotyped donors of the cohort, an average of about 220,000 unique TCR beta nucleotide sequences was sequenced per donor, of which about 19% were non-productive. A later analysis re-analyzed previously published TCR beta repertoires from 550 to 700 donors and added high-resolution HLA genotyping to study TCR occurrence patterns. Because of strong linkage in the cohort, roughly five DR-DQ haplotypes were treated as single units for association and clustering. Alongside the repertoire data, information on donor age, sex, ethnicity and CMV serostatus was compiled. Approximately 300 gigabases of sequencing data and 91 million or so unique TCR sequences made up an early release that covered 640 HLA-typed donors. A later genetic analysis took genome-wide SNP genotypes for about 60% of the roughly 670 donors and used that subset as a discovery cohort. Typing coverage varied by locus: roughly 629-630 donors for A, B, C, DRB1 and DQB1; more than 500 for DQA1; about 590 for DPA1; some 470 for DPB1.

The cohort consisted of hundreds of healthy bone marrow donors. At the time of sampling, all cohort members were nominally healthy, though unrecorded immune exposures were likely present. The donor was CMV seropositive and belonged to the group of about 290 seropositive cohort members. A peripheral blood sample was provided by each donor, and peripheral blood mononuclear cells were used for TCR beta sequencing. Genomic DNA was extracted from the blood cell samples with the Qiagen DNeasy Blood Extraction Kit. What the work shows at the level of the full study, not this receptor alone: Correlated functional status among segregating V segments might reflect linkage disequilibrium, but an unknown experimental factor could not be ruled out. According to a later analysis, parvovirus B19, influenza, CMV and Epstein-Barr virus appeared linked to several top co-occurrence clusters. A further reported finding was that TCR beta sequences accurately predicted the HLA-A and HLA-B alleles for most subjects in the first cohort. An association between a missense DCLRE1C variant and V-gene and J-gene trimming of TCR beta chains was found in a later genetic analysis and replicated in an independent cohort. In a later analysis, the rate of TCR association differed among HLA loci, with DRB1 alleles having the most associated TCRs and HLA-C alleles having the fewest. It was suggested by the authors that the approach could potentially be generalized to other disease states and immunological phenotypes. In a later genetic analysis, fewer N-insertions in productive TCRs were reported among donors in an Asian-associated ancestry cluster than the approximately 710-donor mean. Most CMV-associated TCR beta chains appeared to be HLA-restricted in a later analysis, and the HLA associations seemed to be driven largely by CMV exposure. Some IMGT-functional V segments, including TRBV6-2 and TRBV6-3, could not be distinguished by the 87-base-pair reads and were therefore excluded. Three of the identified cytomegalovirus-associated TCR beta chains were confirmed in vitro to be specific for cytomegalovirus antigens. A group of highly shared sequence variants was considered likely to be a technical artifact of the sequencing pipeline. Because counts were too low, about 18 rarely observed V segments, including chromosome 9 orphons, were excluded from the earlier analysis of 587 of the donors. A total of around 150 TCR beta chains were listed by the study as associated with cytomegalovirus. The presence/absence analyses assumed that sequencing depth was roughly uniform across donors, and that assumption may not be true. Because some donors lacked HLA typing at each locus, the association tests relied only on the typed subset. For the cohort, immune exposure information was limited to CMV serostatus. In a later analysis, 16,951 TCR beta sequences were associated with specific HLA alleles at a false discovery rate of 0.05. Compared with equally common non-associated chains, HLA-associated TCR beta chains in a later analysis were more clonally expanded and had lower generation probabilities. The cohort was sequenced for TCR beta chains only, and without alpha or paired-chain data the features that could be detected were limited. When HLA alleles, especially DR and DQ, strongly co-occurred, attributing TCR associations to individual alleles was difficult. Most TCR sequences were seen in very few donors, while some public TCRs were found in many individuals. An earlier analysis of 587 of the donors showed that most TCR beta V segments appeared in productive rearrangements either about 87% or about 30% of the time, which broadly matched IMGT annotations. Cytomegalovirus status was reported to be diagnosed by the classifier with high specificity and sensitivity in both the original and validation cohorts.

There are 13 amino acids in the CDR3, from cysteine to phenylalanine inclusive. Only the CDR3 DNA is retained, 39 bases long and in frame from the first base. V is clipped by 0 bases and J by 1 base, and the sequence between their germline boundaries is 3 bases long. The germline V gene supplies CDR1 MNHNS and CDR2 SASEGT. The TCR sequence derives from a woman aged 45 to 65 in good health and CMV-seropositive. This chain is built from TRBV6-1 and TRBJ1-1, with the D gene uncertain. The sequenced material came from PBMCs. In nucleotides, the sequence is TGTGCCAGCAGTGAAGCTCAGAACACTGAAGCTTTCTTT. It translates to CASSEAQNTEAFF.